The 16 T cell receptor beta chains reported below all come from one sample, sequenced in a study of blood T cell repertoires in COVID-19. Here immunoSEQ multiplex PCR was the method, and the copy in TCRdb shows in-frame clones only, minus some. The sample has some 90,000 clones, 80% seen once. Material: peripheral blood. The receptors here all came from a woman in her seventies with acute or convalescent COVID-19.

V usage is TRBV7-6 and J usage is TRBJ1-4; maybe TRBD1 (6 bases). CDR3 size: 15 residues. Looked up from germline, CDR1 is SGHVS and CDR2 is FNYEAQ. Trimming pared 1 base from V and 3 bases from J, leaving 9 bases between. Here the CDR3 reads CASSLGQAANEKLFF. The CDR3 DNA reads as TGTGCCAGCAGCTTAGGACAGGCGGCTAATGAAAAACTGTTTTTT.

This clone was seen a few times. The chain recombines TRBV5-1 with TRBJ2-5; TRBD2 matches at 7 bases. The CDR3 consists of 13 residues. The V gene's germline CDR1 is SGHRS and CDR2 YFSETQ. V lost 5 bases to trimming and J lost 4 bases; unmatched junction nucleotides: 5. DNA for the CDR3: TGCGCCAGCAGGAGCTCGGGGGGAGAGACCCAGTACTTC. Protein product: CASRSSGGETQYF.

This sequence joins TRBV20-1 and TRBJ1-4; D unclear. This CDR3 has 13 amino acids. Trimming took off 3 bases at V and 4 bases at J, with 9 bases between the two ends. CDR1 and CDR2 from the germline V gene are DFQATT and SNEGSKA (reference sequence). The chain's CDR3 is CSASSGFNEKLFF. As DNA, the CDR3 is TGCAGTGCTAGTTCGGGATTTAATGAAAAACTGTTTTTT.

The V and J genes are TRBV28 and TRBJ1-2, with 7 bases aligning to TRBD1. Germline V gene sequence: CDR1 MDHEN, CDR2 SYDVKM. J lost 3 bases, V lost 5 bases, and 3 bases had no gene match. The CDR3 has 13 residues. The CDR3 region has the DNA TGTGCCAGCAGTCGGGGGACAGACTATGGCTACACCTTC. It codes for CASSRGTDYGYTF.

The CDR3, as DNA: TGTGCCAGCAGGGGGGGGGTTGGATGGTATGGCTACACCTTC. This sequence encodes CASRGGVGWYGYTF. The chain uses TRBV6-5 and TRBJ1-2, with TRBD1 as a possible D gene (5 bases). V lost 6 bases to trimming and J lost 5 bases, with 16 bases between them. CDR1 and CDR2 from the germline V gene are MNHEY and SVGAGI. This CDR3 is built from 14 residues.

The V and J genes are TRBV5-1 and TRBJ2-2, with 9 positions matching TRBD1. J was trimmed by 4 bases and V by 4 bases; bases with no gene match: 5. Germline V gene lookup returns CDR1 SGHRS and CDR2 YFSETQ. The CDR3 sequence is 15 residues long. The CDR3: CASSEGTGITGELFF. The CDR3 DNA follows: TGCGCCAGCAGCGAGGGGACAGGGATCACCGGGGAGCTGTTTTTT.

V is TRBV7-8 and J is TRBJ1-3; D is unclear. The CDR3 is made up of 13 amino acids. Germline CDR1 is SGHVS and CDR2 is FQNEAQ. Deletions cut 5 bases from V and 1 base from J, with 6 bases between. The chain's CDR3 is CASSPYSGNTIYF. The CDR3 DNA reads TGTGCCAGCAGCCCCTATTCTGGAAACACCATATATTTT.

The V gene is TRBV19, the J gene TRBJ2-1, with 14 bases matching TRBD2. This CDR3 has 17 amino acids. Germline V gene sequence: CDR1 LNHDA, CDR2 SQIVND (reference sequence). The ends lost 5 bases at V and 7 bases at J; junction bases unmatched: 10. The CDR3 coding sequence is TGTGCCAGTAGTCCTCTGACTAGCGGGGGGGCTATTAATGAGCAGTTCTTC. Residues: CASSPLTSGGAINEQFF.

The chain has TRBV27 and TRBJ2-4; D is perhaps TRBD2 (5 bases). Germline assignment: CDR1 MNHEY and CDR2 SMNVEV (reference sequence). Trimming shortened V by 3 bases and J by 2 bases, and 8 bases separated the two germline ends. CDR3 size: 14 residues. DNA of the CDR3: TGTGCCAGCAGTTTTTGGGAGCCCAAAAACATTCAGTACTTC. This sequence encodes CASSFWEPKNIQYF.

V and J are TRBV5-1 and TRBJ1-1; TRBD1 might be the D (5 bases). CDR1 and CDR2 (germline): SGHRS, YFSETQ. V was trimmed by 3 bases and J by 7 bases, leaving 13 bases between them. This CDR3 spans 13 amino acids. CDR3 sequence (DNA): TGCGCCAGCAGCTGGGTCGGGCAGGGTGAAGCTTTCTTT. The encoded protein is CASSWVGQGEAFF. Together with reference TRBV5-1 and TRBJ1-1, the CDR3 gives the full variable domain: KAGVTQTPRYLIKTRGQQVTLSCSPISGHRSVSWYQQTPGQGLQFLFEYFSETQRNKGNFPGRFSGRQFSNSRSEMNVSTLELGDSALYLCASSWVGQGEAFFGQGTRLTVV.

In this sample, this clone turned up once. As DNA, the CDR3 is TGTGCCAGCACCCGCGGAAGGAAGCGGACCGGGGAGCTGTTTTTT. This gives the protein CASTRGRKRTGELFF. The chain couples TRBV3-1 (or the pseudogene TRBV3-2) to TRBJ2-2; maybe TRBD2 (5 bases). V was clipped by 7 bases and J by 5 bases, with 17 bases between them. Per germline, CDR1 LGHDT and CDR2 YNNKEL (reference sequence). This CDR3 comprises 15 residues.

The chain uses TRBV30 and TRBJ2-2; TRBD1 aligns across 8 bases. With 3 bases clipped from V and 7 bases from J, the junction kept 4 bases outside the gene matches. CDR3 length: 13 residues. Germline assignment: CDR1 GTSNPN and CDR2 SVGIG (reference sequence). This CDR3 reads CAWSRGRIGELFF. The DNA of the CDR3 is TGTGCCTGGAGCAGGGGGCGGATCGGGGAGCTGTTTTTT.

The genes are TRBV5-8 and TRBJ1-4; 7 nucleotides agree with TRBD1. Losses at the gene ends were 4 bases for V and 5 bases for J; bases not matched to a gene: 5. Germline lookup yields CDR1 SGHTS and CDR2 YDEGEE. The CDR3 has 14 residues. The CDR3 DNA is TGTGCCAGCAGCATGGGACAGCAGAATGAAAAACTGTTTTTT. This gives the protein CASSMGQQNEKLFF.

This clone turned up a few times. The J gene is TRBJ2-1, the V gene TRBV10-3, with 10 bases that match TRBD2. After removal of 2 bases from V and 8 bases from J, the junction contained 15 bases not matched to a gene. The CDR3 runs to 18 residues. Germline V gives CDR1 ENHRY, CDR2 SYGVKD. The DNA for the CDR3 is TGTGCCATCAGTGAGACCCTTCTAGCTAGCGGGAGTCGGGATGAGCAGTTCTTC. Encoded protein: CAISETLLASGSRDEQFF.

This chain uses TRBV5-1 with TRBJ2-2; tentative D call: TRBD1 (6 bases). CDR3 length equals 17 residues. V lost 5 bases, J lost 0 bases, and 17 bases lay in between. The germline V gene has CDR1 SGHRS and CDR2 YFSETQ. The CDR3 spells CASRAVGQLANTGELFF. The CDR3 nucleotides are TGCGCCAGCAGGGCCGTGGGACAACTCGCGAACACCGGGGAGCTGTTTTTT.

This clone was observed a single time. The chain carries TRBV30 and TRBJ2-3; TRBD2 matches 8 bases. Trimming took 6 bases from V and 3 from J; bases not matched to a gene: 8. This CDR3 spans 14 amino acids. Germline V gene lookup returns CDR1 GTSNPN and CDR2 SVGIG (reference sequence). The chain's CDR3 is CACSGGAGTDTQYF. The CDR3 DNA is TGTGCCTGTTCCGGGGGGGCTGGGACAGATACGCAGTATTTT.